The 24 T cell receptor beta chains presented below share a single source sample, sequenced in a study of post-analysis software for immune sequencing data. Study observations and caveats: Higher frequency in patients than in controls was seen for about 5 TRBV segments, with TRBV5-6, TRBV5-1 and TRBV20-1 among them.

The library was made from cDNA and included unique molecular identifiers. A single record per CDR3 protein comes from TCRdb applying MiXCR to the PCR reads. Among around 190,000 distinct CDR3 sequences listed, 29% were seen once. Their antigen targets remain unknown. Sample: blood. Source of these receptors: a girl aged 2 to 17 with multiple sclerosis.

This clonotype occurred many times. The chain's CDR3 is CASSNNEQFF. As DNA, the CDR3 is TGTGCCAGCAGTAACAATGAGCAGTTCTTC. The genes are TRBV12-3 or TRBV12-4 and TRBJ2-1; D ambiguous. This CDR3 contains 10 residues. Deletions cut 5 bases from V and 5 bases from J, with 1 base between.

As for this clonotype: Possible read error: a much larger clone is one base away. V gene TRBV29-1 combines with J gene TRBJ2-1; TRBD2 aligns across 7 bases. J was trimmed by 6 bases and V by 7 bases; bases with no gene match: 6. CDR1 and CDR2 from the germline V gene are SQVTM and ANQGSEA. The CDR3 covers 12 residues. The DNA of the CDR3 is TGCAGCGCACACCGGGGGGTCAATGAGCAGTTCTTC. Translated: CSAHRGVNEQFF.

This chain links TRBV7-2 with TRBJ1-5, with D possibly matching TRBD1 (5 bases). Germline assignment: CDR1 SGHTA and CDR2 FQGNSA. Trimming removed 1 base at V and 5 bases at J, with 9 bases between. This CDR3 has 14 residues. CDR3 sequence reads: CASSLGGIHQPQHF. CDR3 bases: TGTGCCAGCAGCTTAGGGGGGATCCATCAGCCCCAGCATTTT.

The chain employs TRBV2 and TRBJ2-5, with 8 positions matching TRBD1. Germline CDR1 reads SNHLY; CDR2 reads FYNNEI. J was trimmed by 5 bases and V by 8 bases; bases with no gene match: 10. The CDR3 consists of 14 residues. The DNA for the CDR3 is TGTGCCAGCCAGGGACAGGTTGTTTCGGAGACCCAGTACTTC. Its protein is CASQGQVVSETQYF.

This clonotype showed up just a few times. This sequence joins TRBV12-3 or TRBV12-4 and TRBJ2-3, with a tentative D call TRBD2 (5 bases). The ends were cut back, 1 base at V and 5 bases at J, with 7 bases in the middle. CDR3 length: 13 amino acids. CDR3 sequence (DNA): TGTGCCAGCAGTTTAGGGCGGGTAGATACGCAGTATTTT. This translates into CASSLGRVDTQYF.

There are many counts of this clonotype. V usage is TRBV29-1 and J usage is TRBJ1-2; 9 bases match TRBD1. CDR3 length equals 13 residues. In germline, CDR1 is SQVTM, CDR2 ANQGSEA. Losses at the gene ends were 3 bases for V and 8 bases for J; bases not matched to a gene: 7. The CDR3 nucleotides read TGCAGCGTTGACCCTGGGACAGGGAGAGGCTACACCTTC. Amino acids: CSVDPGTGRGYTF.

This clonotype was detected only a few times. CDR3 sequence: CASSPGQGNNQPQHF. The CDR3, as DNA: TGTGCCAGCTCCCCGGGACAGGGGAACAATCAGCCCCAGCATTTT. V usage is TRBV18 and J usage is TRBJ1-5; 10 bases match TRBD1. The CDR3 loop spans 15 amino acids. Germline V gene sequence: CDR1 KGHSH, CDR2 LQKENI. V was clipped by 6 bases and J by 3 bases; unmatched bases: 5. Variable domain in full (rest from reference TRBV18 and TRBJ1-5): NAGVMQNPRHLVRRRGQEARLRCSPMKGHSHVYWYRQLPEEGLKFMVYLQKENIIDESGMPKERFSAEFPKEGPSILRIQQVVRGDSAAYFCASSPGQGNNQPQHFGDGTRLSIL.

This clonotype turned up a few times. In DNA, the CDR3 is TGTGCCAGCAGTGAAGGGCGGCGGGGTTGGGCCCAGTACTTC. Translated, it gives CASSEGRRGWAQYF. The V call is TRBV2, the J call TRBJ2-5; D may be TRBD2 (6 bases). Germline V lookup: CDR1 SNHLY, CDR2 FYNNEI. Trimming took 1 base from V and 9 from J, leaving 15 bases between them. The CDR3 totals 14 residues.

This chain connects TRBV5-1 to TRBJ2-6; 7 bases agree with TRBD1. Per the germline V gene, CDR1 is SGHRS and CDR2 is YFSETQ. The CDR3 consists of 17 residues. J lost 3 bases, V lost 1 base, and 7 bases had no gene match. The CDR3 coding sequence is TGCGCCAGCAGCTTGCGGACAGGTACGCTTGGGGCCAACGTCCTGACTTTC. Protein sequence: CASSLRTGTLGANVLTF.

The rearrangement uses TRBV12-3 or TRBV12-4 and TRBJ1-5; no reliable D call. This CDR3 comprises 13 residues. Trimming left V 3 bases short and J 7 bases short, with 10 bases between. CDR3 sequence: CASSFRATQPQHF. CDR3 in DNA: TGTGCCAGCAGTTTCCGGGCAACCCAGCCCCAGCATTTT.

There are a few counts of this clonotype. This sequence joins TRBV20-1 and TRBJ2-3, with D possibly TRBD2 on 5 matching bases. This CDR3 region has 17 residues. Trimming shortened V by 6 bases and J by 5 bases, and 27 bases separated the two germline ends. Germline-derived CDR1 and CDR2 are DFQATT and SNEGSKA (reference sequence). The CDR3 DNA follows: TGCAGTGCCACCCAGCTAGCCGGTCGGCTAAATAAAGATACGCAGTATTTT. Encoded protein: CSATQLAGRLNKDTQYF.

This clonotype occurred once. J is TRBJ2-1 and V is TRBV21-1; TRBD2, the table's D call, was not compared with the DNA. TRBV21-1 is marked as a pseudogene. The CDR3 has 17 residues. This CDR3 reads CASSKPVGGGVYNEQLF. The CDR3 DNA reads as TGTGCCAGCAGCAAACCCGTGGGCGGGGGGGTCTACAATGAGCAGCTCTTC.

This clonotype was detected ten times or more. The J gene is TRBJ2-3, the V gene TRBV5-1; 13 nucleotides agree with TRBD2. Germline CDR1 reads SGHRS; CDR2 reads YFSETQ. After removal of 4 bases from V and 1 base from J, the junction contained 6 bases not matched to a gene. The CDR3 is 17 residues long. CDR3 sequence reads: CASSPFGTSGGTDTQYF. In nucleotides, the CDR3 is TGCGCCAGCAGCCCATTCGGGACTAGCGGGGGCACAGATACGCAGTATTTT.

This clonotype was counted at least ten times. The CDR3 DNA sequence: TGTGCCAGCACCCCCGGCGACTCCTACGAGCAGTACTTC. Amino acids: CASTPGDSYEQYF. The chain has TRBV28 and TRBJ2-7, with D unclear. CDR3 size: 13 residues. Trimming removed 7 bases from V and 0 bases from J, with 10 bases in between. Germline CDR1 and CDR2: MDHEN and SYDVKM.

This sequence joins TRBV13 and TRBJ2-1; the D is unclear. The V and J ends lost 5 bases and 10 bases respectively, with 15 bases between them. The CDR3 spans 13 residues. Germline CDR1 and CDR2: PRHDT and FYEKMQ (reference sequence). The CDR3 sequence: CASSPEPPREQFF. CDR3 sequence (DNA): TGTGCCAGCAGCCCCGAACCCCCTAGGGAGCAGTTCTTC.

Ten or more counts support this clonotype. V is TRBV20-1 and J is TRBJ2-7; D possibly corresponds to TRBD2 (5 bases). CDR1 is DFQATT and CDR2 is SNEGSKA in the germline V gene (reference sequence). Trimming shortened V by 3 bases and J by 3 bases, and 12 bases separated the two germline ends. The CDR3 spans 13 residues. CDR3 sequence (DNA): TGCAGTGCTAGGGTGACTGGACTCTACGAGCAGTACTTC. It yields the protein CSARVTGLYEQYF.

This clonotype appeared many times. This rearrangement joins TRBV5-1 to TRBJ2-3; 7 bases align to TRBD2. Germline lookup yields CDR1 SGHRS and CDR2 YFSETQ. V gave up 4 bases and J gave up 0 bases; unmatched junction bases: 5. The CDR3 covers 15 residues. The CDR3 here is CASSGPGGSTDTQYF. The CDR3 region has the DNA TGCGCCAGCAGCGGGCCGGGAGGTAGCACAGATACGCAGTATTTT. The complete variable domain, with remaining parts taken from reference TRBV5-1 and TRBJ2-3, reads KAGVTQTPRYLIKTRGQQVTLSCSPISGHRSVSWYQQTPGQGLQFLFEYFSETQRNKGNFPGRFSGRQFSNSRSEMNVSTLELGDSALYLCASSGPGGSTDTQYFGPGTRLTVL.

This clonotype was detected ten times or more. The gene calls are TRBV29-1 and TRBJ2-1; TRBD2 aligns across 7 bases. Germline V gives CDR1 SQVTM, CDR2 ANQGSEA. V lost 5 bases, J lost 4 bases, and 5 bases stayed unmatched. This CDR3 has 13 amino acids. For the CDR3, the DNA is TGCAGCGTTTTAAGCGGGGATTACAATGAGCAGTTCTTC. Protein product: CSVLSGDYNEQFF.

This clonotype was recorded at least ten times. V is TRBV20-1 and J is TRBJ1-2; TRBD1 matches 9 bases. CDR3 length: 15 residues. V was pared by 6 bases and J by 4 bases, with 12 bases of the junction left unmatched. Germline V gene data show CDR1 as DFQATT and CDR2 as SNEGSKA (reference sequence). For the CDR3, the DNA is TGCAGTGCCCTCCCGACAGGGGGAACCATCTATGGCTACACCTTC. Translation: CSALPTGGTIYGYTF.

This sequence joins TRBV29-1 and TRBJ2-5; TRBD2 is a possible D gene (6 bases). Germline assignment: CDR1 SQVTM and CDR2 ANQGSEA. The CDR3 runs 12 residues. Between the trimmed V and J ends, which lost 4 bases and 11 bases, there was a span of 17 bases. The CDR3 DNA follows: TGCAGCGTTGTGACTAGGAACAATGAGCAGTACTTC. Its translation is CSVVTRNNEQYF. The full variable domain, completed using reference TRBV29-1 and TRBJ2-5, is SAVISQKPSRDICQRGTSLTIQCQVDSQVTMMFWYRQQPGQSLTLIATANQGSEATYESGFVIDKFPISRPNLTFSTLTVSNMSPEDSSIYLCSVVTRNNEQYFGPGTRLLVL.

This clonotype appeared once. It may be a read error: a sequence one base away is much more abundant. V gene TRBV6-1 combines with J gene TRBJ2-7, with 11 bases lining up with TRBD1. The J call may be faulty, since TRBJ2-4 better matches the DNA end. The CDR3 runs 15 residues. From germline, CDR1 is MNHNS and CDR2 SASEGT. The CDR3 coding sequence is TGTGCCAGCGGGGACAGGGGGGGGTTTTGTGGCATTCAGTACTTC. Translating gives CASGDRGGFCGIQYF.

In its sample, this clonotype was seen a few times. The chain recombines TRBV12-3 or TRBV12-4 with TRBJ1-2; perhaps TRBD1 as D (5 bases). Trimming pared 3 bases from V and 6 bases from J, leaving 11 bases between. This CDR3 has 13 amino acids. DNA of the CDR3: TGTGCCAGCAGTTTGTGGGGGTCGGATGGCTACACCTTC. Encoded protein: CASSLWGSDGYTF.

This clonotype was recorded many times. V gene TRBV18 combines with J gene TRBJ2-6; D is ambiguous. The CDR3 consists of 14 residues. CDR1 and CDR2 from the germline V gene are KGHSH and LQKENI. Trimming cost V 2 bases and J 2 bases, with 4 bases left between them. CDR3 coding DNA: TGTGCCAGCTCACCAGGGGCTGGGGCCAACGTCCTGACTTTC. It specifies CASSPGAGANVLTF.

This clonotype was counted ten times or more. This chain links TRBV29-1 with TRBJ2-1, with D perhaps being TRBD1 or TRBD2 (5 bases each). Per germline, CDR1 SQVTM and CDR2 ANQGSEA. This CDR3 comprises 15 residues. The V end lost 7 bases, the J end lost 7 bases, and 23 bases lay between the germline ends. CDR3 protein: CSGIDPGTARNEQFF. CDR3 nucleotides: TGCAGCGGCATTGACCCCGGGACCGCGAGGAATGAGCAGTTCTTC.